The sequence of this T cell receptor beta chain was determined in a study of blood T cell repertoires in COVID-19. Study-wide background: Acute and convalescent COVID-19 samples came from the United States, Italy and Spain. Sources were T cells, B-cell-depleted T cells, or PBMCs; the material itself was cDNA or gDNA.

J was trimmed by 1 base and V by 5 bases; bases with no gene match: 5. CDR3 length equals 15 residues. Germline CDR1 and CDR2: LNHDA and SQIVND (reference sequence). Authors' data handling: Amplified reference gene primers provided the basis for estimating nucleated cell counts. The protocol was immunoSEQ multiplex PCR, while the TCRdb copy is restricted to in-frame clones and leaves out a portion. Clone size and V and J calls were adopted from that table, with D and trimming inferred from the DNA. The sample carries 150,000 to 200,000 clones, around 89% recorded once. The sequencing sample was made of peripheral blood. The receptor was isolated from a man in his 60s with acute or convalescent COVID-19. The rearrangement links TRBV19 to TRBJ2-3, with TRBD1 identical over 8 bases. DNA of the CDR3: TGTGCCAGTAGTTTCGGACAGGGACGCACAGATACGCAGTATTTT. Residues: CASSFGQGRTDTQYF.